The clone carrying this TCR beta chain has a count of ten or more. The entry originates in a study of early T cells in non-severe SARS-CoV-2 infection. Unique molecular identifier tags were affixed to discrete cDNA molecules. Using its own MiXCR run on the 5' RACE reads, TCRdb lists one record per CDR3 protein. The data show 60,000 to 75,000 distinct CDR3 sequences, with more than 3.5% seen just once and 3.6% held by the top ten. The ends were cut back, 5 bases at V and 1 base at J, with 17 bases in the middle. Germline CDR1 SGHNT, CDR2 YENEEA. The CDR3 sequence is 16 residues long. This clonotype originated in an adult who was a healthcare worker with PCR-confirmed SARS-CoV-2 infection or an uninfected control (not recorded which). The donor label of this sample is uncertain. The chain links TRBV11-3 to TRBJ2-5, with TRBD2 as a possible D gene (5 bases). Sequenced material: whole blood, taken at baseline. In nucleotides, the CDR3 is TGTGCCAGCAGCCCTCGACCAATGAGGGCCCAAGAGACCCAGTACTTC. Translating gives CASSPRPMRAQETQYF.